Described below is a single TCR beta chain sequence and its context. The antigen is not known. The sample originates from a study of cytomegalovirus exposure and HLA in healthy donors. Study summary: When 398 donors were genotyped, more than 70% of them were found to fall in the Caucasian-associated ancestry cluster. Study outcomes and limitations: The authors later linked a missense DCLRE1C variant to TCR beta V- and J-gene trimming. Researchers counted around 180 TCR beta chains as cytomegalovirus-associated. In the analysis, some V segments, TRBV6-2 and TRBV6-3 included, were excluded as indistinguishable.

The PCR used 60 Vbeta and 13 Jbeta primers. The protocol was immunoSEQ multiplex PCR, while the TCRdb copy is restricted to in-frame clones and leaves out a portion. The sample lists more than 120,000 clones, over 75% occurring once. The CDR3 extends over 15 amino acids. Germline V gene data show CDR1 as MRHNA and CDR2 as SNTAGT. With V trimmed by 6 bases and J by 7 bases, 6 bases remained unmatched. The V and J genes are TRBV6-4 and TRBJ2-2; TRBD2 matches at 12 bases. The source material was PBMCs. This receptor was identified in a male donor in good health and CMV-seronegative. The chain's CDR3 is CASSRLAGVDGELFF. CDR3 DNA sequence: TGTGCCAGCAGCCGACTAGCGGGAGTGGACGGGGAGCTGTTTTTT.